This TCR beta chain was observed in a study of cytomegalovirus exposure and HLA in healthy donors. PCR amplification relied on 60 Vbeta primers (plus 13 Jbeta primers). The data were produced by immunoSEQ multiplex PCR, yet TCRdb's version contains in-frame clones alone and is incomplete. The table has tens of thousands of clones, almost 75% seen once. V lost 5 bases to trimming and J lost 8 bases, with 16 bases between them. This CDR3 has 14 residues. Looked up from germline, CDR1 is SGHVS and CDR2 is FQNEAQ. Sequenced material: PBMCs. The receptor comes from a man over 45 in good health and CMV-seronegative. The J gene is TRBJ2-1, the V gene TRBV7-8; D is unclear. CDR3 sequence reads: CASSPILVTDEQFF. The CDR3 bases are TGTGCCAGCAGCCCCATTTTGGTTACGGATGAGCAGTTCTTC.